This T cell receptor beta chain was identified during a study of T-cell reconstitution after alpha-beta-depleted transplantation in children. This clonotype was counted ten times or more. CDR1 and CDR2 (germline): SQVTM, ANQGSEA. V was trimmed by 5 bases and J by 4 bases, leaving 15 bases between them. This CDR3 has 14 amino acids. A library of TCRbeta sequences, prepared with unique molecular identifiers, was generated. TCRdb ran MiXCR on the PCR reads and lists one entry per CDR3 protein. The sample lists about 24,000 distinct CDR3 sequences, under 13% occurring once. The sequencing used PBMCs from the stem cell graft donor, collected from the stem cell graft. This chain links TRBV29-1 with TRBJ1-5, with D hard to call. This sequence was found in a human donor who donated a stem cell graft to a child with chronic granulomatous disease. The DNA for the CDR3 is TGCAGCGTTTCGATCAGCGCGTCTAATCAGCCCCAGCATTTT. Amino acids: CSVSISASNQPQHF.